This T cell receptor beta chain was recorded in a study of tumor and adjacent non-tumor tissue in lung cancer. A remark on this clonotype: Germline is not matched at one junction end, which may reflect a read error.

A modified ARM-PCR protocol with three rounds of nested PCR amplified TCRbeta. TCRdb re-derived calls from the multiplex PCR reads in MiXCR, one entry per CDR3 protein. The table lists approximately 140,000 distinct CDR3 sequences, 60% to 70% of them singletons. RNA was extracted from bulk tissue without any cell sorting. Germline CDR1 and CDR2: DFQATT and SNEGSKA (reference sequence). This CDR3 comprises 15 residues. The sample was lung tumor tissue. The clonotype was recovered from a man aged 60 to 69 with small cell lung cancer. The chain joins TRBV20-1 to TRBJ2-1; D is ambiguous. The CDR3 region is CSDRDMAYSYNEQFF. The CDR3 bases are TGCAGTGATAGAGATATGGCTTATAGCTACAATGAGCAGTTCTTC.